This TCR beta chain was captured in a study of T cells in Graves' hyperthyroidism and ophthalmopathy. The PBMCs were taken from about 9.7 ml of fresh peripheral blood. Amplification targeted TCR beta CDR3 regions from RNA transcripts. The TCR CDR3 first-round RT-PCR relied on the HTBI primer set. TCRdb reanalysed the multiplex PCR reads using MiXCR and keeps one entry per CDR3 protein. This sample carries about 320,000 distinct CDR3 sequences, roughly 15% of them seen once, and the ten largest clones take 33%. Trimming took 1 base from V and 9 from J, leaving 13 bases between them. CDR1 is SGHRS, CDR2 YFSETQ, per germline. The CDR3 runs to 13 residues. General observations from the study: Before onset, by a median of approximately 5.9 months, the model predicted ophthalmopathy.

This clonotype was detected only a few times. The antigen remains unidentified. J is TRBJ1-2 and V is TRBV5-1; D perhaps matches TRBD1 (6 bases). The TCR originated in a young man with Graves' hyperthyroidism. Sample: blood. The CDR3: CASSLQGRSSYTF. CDR3 coding DNA: TGCGCCAGCAGCTTGCAGGGGCGAAGTAGCTACACCTTC. The whole variable domain, remainder taken from reference TRBV5-1 and TRBJ1-2, is KAGVTQTPRYLIKTRGQQVTLSCSPISGHRSVSWYQQTPGQGLQFLFEYFSETQRNKGNFPGRFSGRQFSNSRSEMNVSTLELGDSALYLCASSLQGRSSYTFGSGTRLTVV.